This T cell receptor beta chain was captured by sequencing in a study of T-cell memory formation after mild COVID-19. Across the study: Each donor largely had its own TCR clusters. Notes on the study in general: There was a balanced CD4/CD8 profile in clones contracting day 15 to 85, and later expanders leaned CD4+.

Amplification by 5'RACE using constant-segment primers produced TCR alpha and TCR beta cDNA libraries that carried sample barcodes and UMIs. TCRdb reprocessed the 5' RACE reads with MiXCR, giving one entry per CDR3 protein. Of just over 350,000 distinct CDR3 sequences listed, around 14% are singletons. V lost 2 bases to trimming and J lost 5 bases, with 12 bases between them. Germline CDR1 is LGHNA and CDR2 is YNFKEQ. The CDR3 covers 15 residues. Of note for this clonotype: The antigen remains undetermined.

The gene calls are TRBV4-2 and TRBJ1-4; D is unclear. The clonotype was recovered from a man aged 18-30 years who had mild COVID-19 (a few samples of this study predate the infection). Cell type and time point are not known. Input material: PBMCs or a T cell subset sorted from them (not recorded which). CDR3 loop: CASSQRLIGNEKLFF. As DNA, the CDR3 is TGTGCCAGCAGCCAACGTCTAATAGGAAATGAAAAACTGTTTTTT.